This TCR beta chain was sequenced for a study of T cell responses to AZD1222 COVID-19 vaccine (dated by TCRdb to the early 2020s). Study-wide context: AZD1222 recipients with second doses at about 4 weeks or about 12 weeks were pooled, because spike-specific TCR depth and breadth did not differ between schedules. TCR sequencing covered some 240 trial participants: 207 given two doses of AZD1222 and approximately 26 given two doses of MenACWY control vaccine. Enrollment into the trials was organized by age into subgroups of 18-55, 56-69 and 70-plus years, and those subgroups contained 148, 28 and 57 TCR-sequenced participants, respectively.

The CDR3 regions of human TCRbeta chains were analyzed by immunosequencing. The source study handled its data this way. Repertoire TCRs were checked for matches against a reference library of SARS-CoV-2-specific TCRs that had been generated using the MIRA antigen-specificity platform. Breadth was defined as the fraction of unique TCRs that were SARS-CoV-2-associated. Depth was defined as the fraction of total T cells that were SARS-CoV-2-associated. Using the MIRA data, each spike-specific TCR was mapped to the spike region that the TCR reacts to and placed in a CD4 or CD8 class. Log10-transformed breadth and depth values were compared by one-way ANOVA with Sidak's multiple comparisons tests. Here the immuneACCESS table is served through TCRdb, limited to in-frame sequences with V and J called. Missing clones are a known gap in these copies; in checked studies unresolved V genes cover under half, and the rest lacks a known reason. The DNA was the basis for D and trimming; V, J and clone size are from that table. This sample has over 100,000 clones in its table, and about 88% of those were observed once. The ten largest clones add up to approximately 19% of the sample.

The CDR3 contains 14 residues, cysteine and phenylalanine counted. Left in the record is the CDR3 DNA by itself, 42 bases read in frame from the first base. Taken from the germline V gene (reference sequence), the CDR1 and CDR2 loops are SGHNT and YYREEE. Trimming takes 1 base from V and 0 bases from J, and the germline ends sit 7 bases apart. The label giving this sample's time point can be read as: baseline before first vaccination. Vaccinee samples were obtained from the UK trials COV001 and COV002, which included a single-blind randomized controlled phase 2/3 trial of AZD1222 (ChAdOx1 nCoV-19) in healthy adults. For TCRbeta chain sequencing, PBMC samples from trial participants were taken at day 0 and at day 28 after the second dose. Remarks on this clone: Its antigen is not yet known. No qualities accompany the bases; no much larger clone lies one base away.

The investigation overall reported the following: In the small 56-69-year group, the increase in depth fell short of significance, most likely because of low power. Conclusions about previously exposed vaccinees are limited because only five to seven AZD1222 recipients were SARS-CoV-2 seropositive at baseline. Because no day 14 peak-response samples were available, the repertoires could be characterized only after the peak T cell response. Spike-specific TCR breadth and depth rose significantly after two AZD1222 doses compared with day 0 and with MenACWY recipients. Participants were mostly white British, with more females than males. The authors suggested clonal diversity may have been underestimated. Reportedly, close to half of the unique spike-specific TCRs recognized epitopes lying outside the regions that are mutated in the B.1.351 and B.1.1.7 variants. The whole spike protein was spanned by vaccine-associated CD4 TCRs, and dominant responses were seen in regions 160-218 and 743-854.

The chain uses TRBV5-4 and TRBJ1-1; no confident D gene assignment can be made. The sample was peripheral blood, taken on day 0 of AZD1222 vaccination. The sequence came from an adult in good health. The DNA sequence is given as TGTGCCAGCAGCTTGAAGGGTGTGAACACTGAAGCTTTCTTT. It translates to CASSLKGVNTEAFF.